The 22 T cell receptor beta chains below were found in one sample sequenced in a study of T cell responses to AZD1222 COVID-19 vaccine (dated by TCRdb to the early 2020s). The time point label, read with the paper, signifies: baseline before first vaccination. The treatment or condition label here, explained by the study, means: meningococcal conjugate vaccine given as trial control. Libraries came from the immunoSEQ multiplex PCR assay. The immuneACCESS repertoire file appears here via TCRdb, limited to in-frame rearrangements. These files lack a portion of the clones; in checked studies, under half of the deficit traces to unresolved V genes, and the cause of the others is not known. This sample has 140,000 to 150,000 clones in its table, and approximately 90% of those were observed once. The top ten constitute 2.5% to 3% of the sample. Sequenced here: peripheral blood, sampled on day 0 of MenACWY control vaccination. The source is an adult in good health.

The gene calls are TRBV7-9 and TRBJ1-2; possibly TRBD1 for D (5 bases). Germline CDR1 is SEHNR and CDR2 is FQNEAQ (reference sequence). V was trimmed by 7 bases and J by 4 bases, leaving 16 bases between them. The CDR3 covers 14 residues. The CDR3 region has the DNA TGTGCCAGCAAACGTCCGGGGGAGGGCTATGGCTACACCTTC. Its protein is CASKRPGEGYGYTF.

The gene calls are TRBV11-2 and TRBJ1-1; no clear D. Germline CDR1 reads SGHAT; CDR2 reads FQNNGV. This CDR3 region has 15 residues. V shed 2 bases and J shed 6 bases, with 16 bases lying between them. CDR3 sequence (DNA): TGTGCCAGCAGCTTAAGGAAGGGTGTAAGGTCTGAAGCTTTCTTT. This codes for CASSLRKGVRSEAFF.

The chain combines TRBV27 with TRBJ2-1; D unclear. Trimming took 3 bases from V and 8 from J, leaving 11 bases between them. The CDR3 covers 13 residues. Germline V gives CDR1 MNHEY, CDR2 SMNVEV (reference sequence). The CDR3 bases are TGTGCCAGCAGTTTGGGGTTTGAAGATGAGCAGTTCTTC. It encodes CASSLGFEDEQFF.

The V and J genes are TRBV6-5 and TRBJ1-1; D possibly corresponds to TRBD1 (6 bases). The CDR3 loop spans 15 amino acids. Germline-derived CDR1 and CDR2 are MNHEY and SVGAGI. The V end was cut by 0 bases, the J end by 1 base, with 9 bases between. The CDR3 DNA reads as TGTGCCAGCAGTTACTCCAACAGGGCGAACACTGAAGCTTTCTTT. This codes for CASSYSNRANTEAFF.

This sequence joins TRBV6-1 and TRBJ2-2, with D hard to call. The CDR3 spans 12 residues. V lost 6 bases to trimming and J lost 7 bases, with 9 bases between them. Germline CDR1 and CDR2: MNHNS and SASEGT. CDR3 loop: CASSHVIGELFF. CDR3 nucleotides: TGTGCCAGCAGCCACGTGATCGGGGAGCTGTTTTTT.

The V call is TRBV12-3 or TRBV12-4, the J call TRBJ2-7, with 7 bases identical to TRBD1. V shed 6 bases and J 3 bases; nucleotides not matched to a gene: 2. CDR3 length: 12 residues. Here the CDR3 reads CASRRQGYEQYF. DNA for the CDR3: TGTGCCAGCAGACGACAGGGCTACGAGCAGTACTTC.

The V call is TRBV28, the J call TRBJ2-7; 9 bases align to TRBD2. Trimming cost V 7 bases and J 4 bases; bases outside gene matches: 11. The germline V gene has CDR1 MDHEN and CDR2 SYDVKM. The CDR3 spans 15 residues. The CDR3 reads CASNPASSGNYEQYF. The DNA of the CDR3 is TGTGCCAGCAACCCCGCGTCTAGCGGGAATTACGAGCAGTACTTC. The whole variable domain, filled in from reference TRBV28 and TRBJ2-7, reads DVKVTQSSRYLVKRTGEKVFLECVQDMDHENMFWYRQDPGLGLRLIYFSYDVKMKEKGDIPEGYSVSREKKERFSLILESASTNQTSMYLCASNPASSGNYEQYFGPGTRLTVT.

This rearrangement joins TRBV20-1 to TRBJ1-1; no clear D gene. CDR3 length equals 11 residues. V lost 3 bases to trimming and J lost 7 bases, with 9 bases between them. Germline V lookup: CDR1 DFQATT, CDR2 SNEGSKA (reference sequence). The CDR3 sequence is CSASPAGEAFF. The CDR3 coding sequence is TGCAGTGCTAGCCCTGCGGGTGAAGCTTTCTTT.

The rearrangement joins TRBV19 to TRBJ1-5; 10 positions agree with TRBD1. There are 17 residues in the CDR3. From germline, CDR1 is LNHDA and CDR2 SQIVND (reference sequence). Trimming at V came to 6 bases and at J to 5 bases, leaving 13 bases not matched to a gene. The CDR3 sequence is CASRPDRGRFVDQPQHF. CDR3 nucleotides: TGTGCCAGTAGACCGGACAGGGGGAGGTTTGTAGATCAGCCCCAGCATTTT. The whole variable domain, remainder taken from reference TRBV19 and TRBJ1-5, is DGGITQSPKYLFRKEGQNVTLSCEQNLNHDAMYWYRQDPGQGLRLIYYSQIVNDFQKGDIAEGYSVSREKKESFPLTVTSAQKNPTAFYLCASRPDRGRFVDQPQHFGDGTRLSIL.

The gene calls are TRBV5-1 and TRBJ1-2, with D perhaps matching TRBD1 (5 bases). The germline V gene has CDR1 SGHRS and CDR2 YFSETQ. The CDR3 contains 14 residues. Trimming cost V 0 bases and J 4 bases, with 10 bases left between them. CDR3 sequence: CASSLGGSSYGYTF. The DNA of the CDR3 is TGCGCCAGCAGCTTGGGGGGGTCGAGCTATGGCTACACCTTC. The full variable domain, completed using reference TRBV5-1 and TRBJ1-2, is KAGVTQTPRYLIKTRGQQVTLSCSPISGHRSVSWYQQTPGQGLQFLFEYFSETQRNKGNFPGRFSGRQFSNSRSEMNVSTLELGDSALYLCASSLGGSSYGYTFGSGTRLTVV.

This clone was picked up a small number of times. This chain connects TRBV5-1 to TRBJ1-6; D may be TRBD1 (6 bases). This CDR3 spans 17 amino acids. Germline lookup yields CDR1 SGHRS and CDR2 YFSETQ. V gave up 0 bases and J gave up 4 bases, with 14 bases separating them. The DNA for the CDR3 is TGCGCCAGCAGCTTGGCAGCGGACAGCAATTATAATTCACCCCTCCACTTT. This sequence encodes CASSLAADSNYNSPLHF.

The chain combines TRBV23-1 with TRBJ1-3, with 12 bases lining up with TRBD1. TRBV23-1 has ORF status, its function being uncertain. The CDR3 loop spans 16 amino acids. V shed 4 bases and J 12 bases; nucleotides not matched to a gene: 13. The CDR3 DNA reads TGCGCCAGCAGTCCTCGAGCCCCGGGACAGGGGGCGAACATATATTTT. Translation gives CASSPRAPGQGANIYF.

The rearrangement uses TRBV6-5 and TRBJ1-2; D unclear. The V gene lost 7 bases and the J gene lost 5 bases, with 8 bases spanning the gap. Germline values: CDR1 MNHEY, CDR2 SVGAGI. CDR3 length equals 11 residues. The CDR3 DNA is TGTGCCAGCACCAATGGGTATGGCTACACCTTC. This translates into CASTNGYGYTF.

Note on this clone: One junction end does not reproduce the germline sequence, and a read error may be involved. The CDR3 region has the DNA TGTGTCAGCAGCATAGCGGGAGGGCCGGACGAGCAGTACTTC. Translation gives CVSSIAGGPDEQYF. The rearrangement joins TRBV7-2 to TRBJ2-7, with 11 bases identical to TRBD2. This CDR3 comprises 14 residues. Germline CDR1 and CDR2: SGHTA and FQGNSA.

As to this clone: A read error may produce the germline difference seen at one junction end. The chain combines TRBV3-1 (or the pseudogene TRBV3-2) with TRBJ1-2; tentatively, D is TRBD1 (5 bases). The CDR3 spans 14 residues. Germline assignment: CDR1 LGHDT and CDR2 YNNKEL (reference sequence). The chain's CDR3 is CASSHGHRSYDYTF. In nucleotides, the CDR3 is TGTGCCAGCAGCCACGGACATAGGTCTTATGACTACACCTTC.

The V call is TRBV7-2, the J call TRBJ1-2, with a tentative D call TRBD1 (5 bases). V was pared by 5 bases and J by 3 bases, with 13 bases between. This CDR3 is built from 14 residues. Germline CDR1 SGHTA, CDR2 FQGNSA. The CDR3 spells CASSRDGGDYGYTF. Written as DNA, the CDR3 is TGTGCCAGCAGCCGGGACGGGGGGGACTATGGCTACACCTTC.

The CDR3 DNA reads as TGTGCCAGCAGTGCCGGGACTAGCGGGACCCTCTCCTACGAGCAGTACTTC. As protein: CASSAGTSGTLSYEQYF. This chain uses TRBV6-1 with TRBJ2-7, with 13 bases lining up with TRBD2. Germline CDR1 reads MNHNS; CDR2 reads SASEGT. J lost 0 bases, V lost 4 bases, and 6 bases had no gene match. This CDR3 comprises 17 residues.

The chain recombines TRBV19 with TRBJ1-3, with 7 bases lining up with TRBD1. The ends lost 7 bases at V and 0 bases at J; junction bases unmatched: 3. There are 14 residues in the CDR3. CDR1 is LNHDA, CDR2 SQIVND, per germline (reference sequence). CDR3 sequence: CASNRDSSGNTIYF. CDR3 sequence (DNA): TGTGCCAGTAACCGGGACAGCTCTGGAAACACCATATATTTT.

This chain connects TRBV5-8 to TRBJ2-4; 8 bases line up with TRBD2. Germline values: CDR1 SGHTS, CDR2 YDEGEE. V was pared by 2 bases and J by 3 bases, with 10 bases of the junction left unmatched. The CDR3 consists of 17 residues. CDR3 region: CASSLLAAGLGKNIQYF. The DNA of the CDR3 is TGTGCCAGCAGCTTACTAGCGGCTGGGTTGGGCAAAAACATTCAGTACTTC.

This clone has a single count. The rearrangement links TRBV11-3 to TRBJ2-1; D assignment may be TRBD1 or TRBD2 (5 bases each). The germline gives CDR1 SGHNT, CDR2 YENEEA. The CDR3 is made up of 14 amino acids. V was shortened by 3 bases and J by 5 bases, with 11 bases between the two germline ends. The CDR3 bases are TGTGCCAGCAGCTTTAGCCGGGACGACAATGAGCAGTTCTTC. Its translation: CASSFSRDDNEQFF.

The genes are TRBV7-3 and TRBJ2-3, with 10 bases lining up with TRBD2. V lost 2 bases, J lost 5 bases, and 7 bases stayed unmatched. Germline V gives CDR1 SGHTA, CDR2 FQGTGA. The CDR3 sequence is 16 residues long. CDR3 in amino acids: CASSLDATSGRDTQYF. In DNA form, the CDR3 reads TGTGCCAGCAGCTTAGATGCGACTAGCGGGCGAGATACGCAGTATTTT.

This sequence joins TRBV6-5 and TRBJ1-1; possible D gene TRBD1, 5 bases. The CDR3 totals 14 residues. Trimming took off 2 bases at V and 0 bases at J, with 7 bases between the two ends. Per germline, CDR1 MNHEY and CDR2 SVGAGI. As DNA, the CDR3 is TGTGCCAGCAGTTACGGACAAATGAACACTGAAGCTTTCTTT. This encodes CASSYGQMNTEAFF.